A single sample gave rise to the 3 T cell receptor beta chains below, sequenced in a study of a mutant IDH1 vaccine in newly diagnosed glioma. The antigens these receptors bind are not known. Using immunoSEQ multiplex PCR, the repertoire was profiled, and TCRdb retains in-frame clones only, with some absent. The sample has approximately 60,000 clones, 82% seen once. Time point of the sample: week 5, during vaccination. Vaccinated patients received 300 ug of mutant IDH1 20-mer peptide per dose, with topical imiquimod. The starting material was PBMCs, obtained from a glioma patient whose treatment included an IDH1 peptide vaccine. The receptors derive from a woman under 30 with glioma. Some clones in this sample may be carry-over from other donors' samples.

This chain links TRBV7-9 with TRBJ2-1, with D possibly matching TRBD2 (5 bases). In germline, CDR1 is SEHNR, CDR2 FQNEAQ (reference sequence). Trimming took 5 bases from V and 2 from J, leaving 16 bases between them. The CDR3 covers 16 residues. CDR3 DNA: TGTGCCAGCAGCCCGACTACCTCTACAACCTACAATGAGCAGTTCTTC. It translates to CASSPTTSTTYNEQFF.

The V and J genes are TRBV6-1 and TRBJ2-7; D perhaps matches TRBD1 (6 bases). Germline V gene lookup returns CDR1 MNHNS and CDR2 SASEGT. The ends were cut back, 11 bases at V and 2 bases at J, with 13 bases in the middle. The CDR3 has 12 residues. The DNA of the CDR3 is TGTGCCTGCCACAGGGTCCCCTACGAGCAGTACTTC. This sequence encodes CACHRVPYEQYF.

The rearrangement joins TRBV9 to TRBJ1-1; TRBD1 might be the D (5 bases). The CDR3 runs 15 residues. Germline V CDR1 and CDR2: SGDLS, YYNGEE. V was pared by 3 bases and J by 0 bases, with 12 bases between. CDR3: CASSGDGFMNTEAFF. CDR3 nucleotides: TGTGCCAGCAGCGGGGACGGTTTCATGAACACTGAAGCTTTCTTT.